The 23 T cell receptor beta chains below were found in one sample sequenced in a study of T cell changes during pregnancy in multiple sclerosis. Profiling relied on immunoSEQ multiplex PCR, and the TCRdb table lists in-frame clones only, not all of them. The sample has 64,000 or so clones; about 90% are singletons. This specimen was peripheral blood, taken in the first trimester of pregnancy. The receptor set was obtained from a female donor with multiple sclerosis, enrolled in a pregnancy study.

The rearrangement uses TRBV7-6 and TRBJ2-5, with D possibly matching TRBD2 (5 bases). The CDR3 contains 15 residues. Trimming shortened V by 4 bases and J by 4 bases, and 16 bases separated the two germline ends. The germline V gene has CDR1 SGHVS and CDR2 FNYEAQ. In nucleotides, the CDR3 is TGTGCCAGCAGCTCAACCGGGATCCCGTTAGAGACCCAGTACTTC. Translation gives CASSSTGIPLETQYF.

The rearrangement uses TRBV2 and TRBJ2-2; 8 positions match TRBD2. The V gene's germline CDR1 is SNHLY and CDR2 FYNNEI. Trimming took 4 bases from V and 2 from J; bases not matched to a gene: 6. CDR3 size: 16 residues. This CDR3 reads CASSASGSANTGELFF. CDR3 sequence (DNA): TGTGCCAGCAGTGCAAGCGGGAGTGCCAACACCGGGGAGCTGTTTTTT.

This chain joins TRBV7-9 and TRBJ2-1; TRBD1 matches 12 bases. Germline CDR1 is SEHNR and CDR2 is FQNEAQ (reference sequence). V shed 7 bases and J 7 bases; nucleotides not matched to a gene: 11. The length of the CDR3 is 16 residues. The CDR3 protein is CASTTGTGGSLNEQFF. CDR3 coding DNA: TGTGCCAGCACAACAGGGACAGGGGGCTCCCTGAATGAGCAGTTCTTC.

A single count supports this clone. The chain uses TRBV7-2 and TRBJ2-5, with TRBD2 matching over 8 bases. This CDR3 comprises 16 residues. V lost 1 base and J lost 2; bases outside the gene matches: 6. CDR1 SGHTA and CDR2 FQGNSA come from the germline V gene. CDR3 in DNA: TGTGCCAGCAGCTTAGGAGTAGCGGGAAGTCAAGAGACCCAGTACTTC. Encoded protein: CASSLGVAGSQETQYF.

The rearrangement uses TRBV5-6 and TRBJ2-5; 9 positions match TRBD2. The germline V gene encodes CDR1 SGHDT and CDR2 YYEEEE. The CDR3 runs to 14 residues. Losses at the gene ends were 4 bases for V and 5 bases for J; bases not matched to a gene: 6. The CDR3 DNA is TGTGCCAGCAGCCCGGGACTAGCCGGTGAGACCCAGTACTTC. Protein sequence: CASSPGLAGETQYF.

The sample holds one count of this clone. The V and J genes are TRBV5-1 and TRBJ1-5; D is ambiguous. V gave up 0 bases and J gave up 6 bases, with 4 bases separating them. The CDR3 has 12 amino acids. Per germline, CDR1 SGHRS and CDR2 YFSETQ. DNA of the CDR3: TGCGCCAGCAGCTTGGCTTTTCAGCCCCAGCATTTT. Protein sequence: CASSLAFQPQHF.

The V gene is TRBV15, the J gene TRBJ1-2, with 10 positions matching TRBD1. CDR3 length: 15 residues. With V trimmed by 2 bases and J by 5 bases, 5 bases remained unmatched. Germline V gene lookup returns CDR1 LNHNV and CDR2 YYDKDF (reference sequence). CDR3 in DNA: TGTGCCACCAGCAGACCGACAGGGGGCGAGTATGGCTACACCTTC. This translates into CATSRPTGGEYGYTF.

V is TRBV19 and J is TRBJ1-5; D remains ambiguous. The CDR3 sequence is 14 residues long. Germline CDR1 LNHDA, CDR2 SQIVND (reference sequence). The V end was cut by 11 bases, the J end by 0 bases, with 14 bases between. The CDR3 reads CASATDHSNQPQHF. For the CDR3, the DNA is TGTGCCTCCGCTACAGACCATAGCAATCAGCCCCAGCATTTT.

The chain is built from TRBV7-3 and TRBJ2-3; no clear D. Trimming shortened V by 2 bases and J by 0 bases, and 9 bases separated the two germline ends. The CDR3 has 15 residues. Germline lookup yields CDR1 SGHTA and CDR2 FQGTGA. The CDR3 reads CASSLDGFSTDTQYF. CDR3 sequence (DNA): TGTGCCAGCAGCTTAGACGGGTTCAGCACAGATACGCAGTATTTT.

This sequence joins TRBV7-2 and TRBJ1-2; unclear D gene. V lost 4 bases, J lost 8 bases, and 11 bases lay in between. CDR3 length: 12 residues. Looked up from germline, CDR1 is SGHTA and CDR2 is FQGNSA. In DNA form, the CDR3 reads TGTGCCAGCAGCTCCGGGTGGGAGGGCTACACCTTC. Translation gives CASSSGWEGYTF.

The rearrangement joins TRBV4-3 to TRBJ1-1; TRBD1 agrees at 8 bases. The CDR3 loop spans 15 amino acids. J was trimmed by 4 bases and V by 4 bases; bases with no gene match: 8. The V gene's germline CDR1 is LGHNA and CDR2 YSLEER. This CDR3 is CASSPGQGMSTEAFF. The DNA of the CDR3 is TGCGCCAGCAGCCCAGGACAGGGAATGAGCACTGAAGCTTTCTTT.

This rearrangement joins TRBV5-3 to TRBJ2-7; possibly TRBD2 for D (5 bases). TRBV5-3 is noted as an ORF with a role that remains uncertain. This CDR3 is 16 amino acids long. V was clipped by 3 bases and J by 3 bases, with 19 bases between them. The CDR3 coding sequence is TGTGCCAGAAGCTGGCGCCTAGCTACGTGTTTCTACGAGCAGTACTTC. Amino acids: CARSWRLATCFYEQYF.

The gene calls are TRBV4-1 and TRBJ1-2; 7 bases line up with TRBD1. CDR1 is MGHRA and CDR2 is YSYEKL in the germline V gene. Losses at the gene ends were 1 base for V and 6 bases for J; bases not matched to a gene: 5. The CDR3 runs to 14 residues. The CDR3, as DNA: TGCGCCAGCAGCCAAGTTCGGGACAGTGATGGCTACACCTTC. Its protein product is CASSQVRDSDGYTF.

In its sample, this clone was seen once. The V gene is TRBV4-1, the J gene TRBJ2-7; 9 bases fit TRBD2. The CDR3 runs 15 residues. V lost 0 bases and J lost 5; bases outside the gene matches: 5. CDR1 is MGHRA, CDR2 YSYEKL, per germline. The CDR3 loop reads CASSQDRAGGDEQYF. DNA of the CDR3: TGCGCCAGCAGCCAAGATCGAGCGGGAGGCGACGAGCAGTACTTC.

V usage is TRBV7-2 and J usage is TRBJ2-1, with 11 bases identical to TRBD2. Germline trimming cut 7 bases from V and 2 bases from J; bases unmatched to any gene: 7. There are 16 residues in the CDR3. In germline, CDR1 is SGHTA, CDR2 FQGNSA. In nucleotides, the CDR3 is TGTGCCAGCACCTCGGTAGCGGGAGGGCCCTACAATGAGCAGTTCTTC. It translates to CASTSVAGGPYNEQFF.

This clone has only one observation. V usage is TRBV19 and J usage is TRBJ1-5; 9 positions agree with TRBD1. The germline gives CDR1 LNHDA, CDR2 SQIVND (reference sequence). CDR3 length: 15 residues. The V gene end was trimmed by 2 bases and the J gene end by 6 bases; junction bases not matched to a gene: 5. The CDR3 protein is CASSIMTGGIQPQHF. The CDR3 DNA follows: TGTGCCAGTAGTATAATGACAGGGGGAATTCAGCCCCAGCATTTT.

The V and J genes are TRBV9 and TRBJ1-1, with D perhaps matching TRBD1 (5 bases). Between the trimmed V and J ends, which lost 0 bases and 5 bases, there was a span of 8 bases. The CDR3 spans 13 residues. The V gene's germline CDR1 is SGDLS and CDR2 YYNGEE. This chain's CDR3 is CASSVGGRTEAFF. CDR3 nucleotides: TGTGCCAGCAGCGTAGGGGGGAGGACTGAAGCTTTCTTT.

The chain has TRBV5-1 and TRBJ1-4, with 8 nucleotides matching TRBD1. Germline CDR1 and CDR2: SGHRS and YFSETQ. The junction had 6 bases not matched to a gene; V was cut back by 0 bases and J by 8 bases. The CDR3 has 15 residues. The CDR3 loop reads CASSLGQGPREKLFF. CDR3 DNA: TGCGCCAGCAGCTTGGGACAGGGGCCCCGGGAAAAACTGTTTTTT.

This clone was seen only once. This chain uses TRBV27 with TRBJ1-1; D might be TRBD1 (6 bases). The CDR3 runs 14 residues. Trimming shortened V by 6 bases and J by 6 bases, and 17 bases separated the two germline ends. The germline gives CDR1 MNHEY, CDR2 SMNVEV (reference sequence). The CDR3 loop is CASSRQDRIAEAFF. In nucleotides, the CDR3 is TGTGCCAGCAGCCGACAGGATAGGATTGCTGAAGCTTTCTTT.

J is TRBJ2-7 and V is TRBV13, with D possibly matching TRBD2 (6 bases). CDR1 PRHDT and CDR2 FYEKMQ come from the germline V gene (reference sequence). This CDR3 spans 16 amino acids. V lost 2 bases and J 5 bases, leaving 19 bases between the germline ends. Here the CDR3 DNA reads TGTGCCAGCAGCTTATATAGCGGAGGGGAGTTCCACGAGCAGTACTTC. It is translated as CASSLYSGGEFHEQYF.

V usage is TRBV5-4 and J usage is TRBJ2-7; TRBD2 aligns across 11 bases. This CDR3 is built from 15 residues. The junction had 6 bases not matched to a gene; V was cut back by 5 bases and J by 2 bases. The V gene's germline CDR1 is SGHNT and CDR2 YYREEE (reference sequence). The CDR3 nucleotides read TGTGCCAGCAGGATGGGACTAGCGGATACCTACGAGCAGTACTTC. It translates to CASRMGLADTYEQYF.

This CDR3 reads CASSLARGPRAFF. The DNA of the CDR3 is TGCGCCAGCAGCTTGGCCAGGGGGCCGAGGGCTTTCTTT. The chain links TRBV5-1 to TRBJ1-1; the match to TRBD1 covers 8 bases. Trimming cost V 0 bases and J 11 bases; bases outside gene matches: 6. The CDR3 loop spans 13 amino acids. From germline, CDR1 is SGHRS and CDR2 YFSETQ.

The chain is built from TRBV7-3 and TRBJ1-1; 7 positions agree with TRBD1. The CDR3 totals 13 residues. V shed 4 bases and J 7 bases; nucleotides not matched to a gene: 6. Germline CDR1 reads SGHTA; CDR2 reads FQGTGA. The CDR3 protein is CASSSRTGDEAFF. CDR3 nucleotide sequence: TGTGCCAGCAGCTCCCGGACAGGCGATGAAGCTTTCTTT.